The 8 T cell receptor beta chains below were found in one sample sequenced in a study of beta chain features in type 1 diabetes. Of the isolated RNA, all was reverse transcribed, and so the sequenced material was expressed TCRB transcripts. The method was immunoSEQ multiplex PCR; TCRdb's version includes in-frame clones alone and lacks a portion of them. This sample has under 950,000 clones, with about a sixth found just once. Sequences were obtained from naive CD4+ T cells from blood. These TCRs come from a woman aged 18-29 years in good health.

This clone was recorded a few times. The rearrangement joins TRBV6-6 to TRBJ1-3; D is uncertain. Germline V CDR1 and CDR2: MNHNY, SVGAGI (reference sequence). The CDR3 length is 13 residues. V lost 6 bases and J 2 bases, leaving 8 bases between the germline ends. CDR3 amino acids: CASRESPGNTIYF. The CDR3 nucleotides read TGTGCCAGCAGAGAGTCCCCTGGAAACACCATATATTTT.

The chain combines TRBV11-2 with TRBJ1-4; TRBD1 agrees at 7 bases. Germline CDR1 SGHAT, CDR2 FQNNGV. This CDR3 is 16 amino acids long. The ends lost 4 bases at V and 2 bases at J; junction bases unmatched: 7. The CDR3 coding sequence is TGTGCCAGCAGCTCTGATAGGGACAGCACTAATGAAAAACTGTTTTTT. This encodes CASSSDRDSTNEKLFF.

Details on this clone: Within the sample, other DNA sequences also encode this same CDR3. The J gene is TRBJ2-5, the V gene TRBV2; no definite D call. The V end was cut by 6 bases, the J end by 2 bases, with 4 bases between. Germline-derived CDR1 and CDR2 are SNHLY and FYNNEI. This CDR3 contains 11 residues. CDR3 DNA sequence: TGTGCCAGCAGCGTGCAAGAGACCCAGTACTTC. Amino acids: CASSVQETQYF.

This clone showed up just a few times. The CDR3 DNA follows: TGTGCCAGCAGTGCCGGGACGGAGGGTTCCTACGAGCAGTACTTC. Its protein product is CASSAGTEGSYEQYF. The chain joins TRBV28 to TRBJ2-7; TRBD2 might be the D (6 bases). Germline V lookup: CDR1 MDHEN, CDR2 SYDVKM. The CDR3 consists of 15 residues. The V gene lost 5 bases and the J gene lost 1 base, with 15 bases spanning the gap.

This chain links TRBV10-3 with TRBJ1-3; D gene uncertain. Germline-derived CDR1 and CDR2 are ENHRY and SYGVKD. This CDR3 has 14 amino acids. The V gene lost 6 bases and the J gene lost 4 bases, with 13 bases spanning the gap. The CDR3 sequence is CAISELAFGNTIYF. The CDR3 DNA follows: TGTGCCATCAGCGAATTAGCTTTCGGAAACACCATATATTTT.

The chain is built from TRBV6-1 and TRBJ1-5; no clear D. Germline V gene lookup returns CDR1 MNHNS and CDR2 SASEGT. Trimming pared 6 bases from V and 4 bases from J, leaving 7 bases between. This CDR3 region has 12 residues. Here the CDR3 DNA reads TGTGCCAGCAGGGGCCCTAATCAGCCCCAGCATTTT. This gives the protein CASRGPNQPQHF.

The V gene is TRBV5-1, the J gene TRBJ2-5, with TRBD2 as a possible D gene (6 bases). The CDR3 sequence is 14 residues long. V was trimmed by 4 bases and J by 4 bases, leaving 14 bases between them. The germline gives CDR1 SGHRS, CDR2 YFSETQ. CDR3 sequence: CASSTTRPPETQYF. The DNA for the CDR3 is TGCGCCAGCAGCACGACTAGGCCCCCAGAGACCCAGTACTTC.

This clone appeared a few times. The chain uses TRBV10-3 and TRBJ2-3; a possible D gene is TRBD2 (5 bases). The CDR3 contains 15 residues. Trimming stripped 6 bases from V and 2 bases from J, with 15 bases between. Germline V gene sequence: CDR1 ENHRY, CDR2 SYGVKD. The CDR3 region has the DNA TGTGCCATCAGGAACGACTACCCGTACACAGATACGCAGTATTTT. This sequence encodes CAIRNDYPYTDTQYF.